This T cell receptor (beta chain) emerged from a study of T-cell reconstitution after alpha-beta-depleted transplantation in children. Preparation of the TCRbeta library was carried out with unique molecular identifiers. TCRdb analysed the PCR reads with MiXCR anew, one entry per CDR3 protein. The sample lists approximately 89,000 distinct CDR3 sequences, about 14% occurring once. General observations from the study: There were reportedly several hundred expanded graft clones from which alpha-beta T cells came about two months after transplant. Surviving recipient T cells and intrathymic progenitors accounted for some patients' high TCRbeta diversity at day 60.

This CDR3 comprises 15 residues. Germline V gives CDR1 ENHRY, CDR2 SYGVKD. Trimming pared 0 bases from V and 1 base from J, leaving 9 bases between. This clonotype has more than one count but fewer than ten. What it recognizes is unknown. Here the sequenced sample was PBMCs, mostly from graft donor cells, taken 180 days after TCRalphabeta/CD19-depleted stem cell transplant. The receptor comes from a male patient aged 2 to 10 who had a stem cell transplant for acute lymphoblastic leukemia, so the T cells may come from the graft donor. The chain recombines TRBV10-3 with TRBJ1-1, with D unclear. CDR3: CAISESIGWNTEAFF. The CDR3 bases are TGTGCCATCAGTGAGTCGATAGGTTGGAACACTGAAGCTTTCTTT.